A single sample is the source of the 2 T cell receptor beta chains below, sequenced in a study of T cell changes during pregnancy in multiple sclerosis (dated by TCRdb to between 2018 and 2020). The receptor library was made with the immunoSEQ multiplex PCR assay. TCRdb retrieved this table from immuneACCESS and kept in-frame rearrangements only. Not all clones are present; in checked studies, unresolved V genes account for under half, and no reason is known for the remainder. A total of roughly 90,000 clones appear in this sample, more than 85% of them only once. The ten largest clones take up 1.5% to 2% of the sample. This specimen was peripheral blood, taken in the first trimester of pregnancy. Receptor source: a female donor in good health, enrolled as a control in a pregnancy study.

This rearrangement joins TRBV4-3 to TRBJ1-2, with a possible D match to TRBD1 (6 bases). The V end was cut by 4 bases, the J end by 6 bases, with 18 bases between. From germline, CDR1 is LGHNA and CDR2 YSLEER. The CDR3 runs 15 residues. The CDR3 here is CASSPGGGGLDGYTF. In DNA form, the CDR3 reads TGCGCCAGCAGCCCTGGAGGGGGGGGGCTTGATGGCTACACCTTC.

The chain carries TRBV7-8 and TRBJ2-2, with a tentative D call TRBD2 (5 bases). This CDR3 is built from 16 residues. Trimming pared 0 bases from V and 2 bases from J, leaving 10 bases between. CDR1 and CDR2 (germline): SGHVS, FQNEAQ. This CDR3 reads CASSLADYPNTGELFF. Here the CDR3 DNA reads TGTGCCAGCAGCTTAGCCGACTACCCTAACACCGGGGAGCTGTTTTTT.